This T cell receptor (beta chain) was sequenced in a study of beta chain features in type 1 diabetes. The investigators reverse transcribed all of the isolated RNA, so they sequenced expressed TCRB transcripts. The protocol was immunoSEQ multiplex PCR, while the TCRdb copy is restricted to in-frame clones and leaves out a portion. The sample lists roughly 310,000 clones; 11% were seen once. This clone has a handful of counts. Antigen unknown. Points from the study as a whole: In comparison with healthy donors, patients had naive, central memory and Treg TCRB repertoires that appeared more similar. Equally in patients and controls, shorter templates might have been favored by PCR.

One heparinised blood draw, averaging roughly 110 mL, came from each donor. The sample comprised naive CD4+ T cells from blood. This TCR was sampled from a woman under 40 in good health.

The CDR3 bases are TGTGCCAGCAGCTTAGTGTCAGGGGGCGGGGGCTATGGCTACACCTTC. Translated, it gives CASSLVSGGGGYGYTF. This chain joins TRBV7-2 and TRBJ1-2, with 8 bases matching TRBD1. The CDR3 sequence is 16 residues long. V shed 1 base and J 4 bases; nucleotides not matched to a gene: 8. Germline V CDR1 and CDR2: SGHTA, FQGNSA.